This T cell receptor (beta chain) derives from a study of blood T cell repertoires in COVID-19. Across the whole study: The United States, Italy and Spain supplied acute and convalescent COVID-19 samples. Sources were T cells, B-cell-depleted T cells, or PBMCs; the material itself was cDNA or gDNA.

In this sample, this clone is large. In the original processing: Amplification of reference gene primers was used by the study to estimate nucleated cell counts. Profiling relied on immunoSEQ multiplex PCR, and the TCRdb table lists in-frame clones only, not all of them. V and J calls and clone size come straight from that table; D and trimming were deduced from the DNA. The sample lists around 30,000 clones; around 83% were seen once. CDR3 length: 16 amino acids. The germline gives CDR1 SNHLY, CDR2 FYNNEI. V lost 8 bases to trimming and J lost 3 bases; unmatched junction nucleotides: 15. Sequencing input: peripheral blood. The clonotype was recovered from a human donor in a cohort sampled during active COVID-19. V usage is TRBV2 and J usage is TRBJ2-7, with 8 nucleotides matching TRBD1. CDR3 sequence (DNA): TGTGCCAGCTGGACAGGGACTTTTCCCAACTACTACGAGCAGTACTTC. Amino acids: CASWTGTFPNYYEQYF.